Listed below are T cell receptor beta chains from one sample, sequenced in a study of brain metastases from non-small cell lung cancer. Profiled with immunoSEQ multiplex PCR; TCRdb holds only in-frame clones, not every one. There are over 1,000 clones in the sample; roughly 84% occur only once, and under 15% lies in the top ten. The sequencing sample was made of tissue from a brain metastasis. The receptors were gathered from a donor at least 40 years old with non-small cell lung cancer. Both conserved end residues are part of each CDR3. A D gene is named only where the DNA matches it firmly. Expanded clones are given a class, and other clones once, few, many or no size at all.

TRBJ1-2,TRBV4-2,-,-,CASSQEGGDNYGYTF,TGTGCCAGCAGCCAAGAGGGGGGGGATAACTATGGCTACACCTTC
TRBJ2-1,TRBV2,TRBD1,-,CASSGLASTGVQFF,TGTGCCAGCAGTGGGCTAGCCTCTACAGGGGTGCAGTTCTTC
TRBJ1-2,TRBV5-1,TRBD1,-,CASSAPGTGNYGYTF,TGCGCCAGCAGCGCCCCCGGGACAGGGAACTATGGCTACACCTTC
TRBJ2-5,TRBV25-1,-,-,CASSDLDSKETQYF,TGTGCCAGCAGTGACCTAGACAGCAAAGAGACCCAGTACTTC
TRBJ2-7,TRBV18,TRBD1,-,CATAAGGYDEQYF,TGTGCCACGGCGGCAGGGGGCTACGACGAGCAGTACTTC
TRBJ1-2,TRBV24-1,TRBD1,-,CATSDSRQGTGGYTF,TGTGCCACCAGTGATTCGAGACAGGGAACAGGTGGCTACACCTTC
TRBJ2-3,TRBV5-1,TRBD2,once,CASSSGLAVTDTQYF,TGCGCCAGCAGCTCGGGACTAGCGGTCACAGATACGCAGTATTTT
TRBJ2-5,TRBV6-1,-,-,CASSEVIRSGRGETQYF,TGTGCCAGCAGTGAAGTCATAAGGTCGGGCAGGGGAGAGACCCAGTACTTC
TRBJ1-5,TRBV2,-,-,CASSVRAGQPQHF,TGTGCCAGCTCTGTAAGAGCTGGTCAGCCCCAGCATTTT
TRBJ1-2,TRBV28,-,-,CASSLGRGAYTNYGYTF,TGTGCCAGCAGTTTGGGTCGGGGGGCTTATACTAACTATGGCTACACCTTC
TRBJ2-7,TRBV6-2/TRBV6-3,-,-,CASSYQQGGYEQYF,TGTGCCAGCAGTTACCAGCAGGGGGGCTACGAGCAGTACTTC
TRBJ2-3,TRBV4-1,TRBD2,-,CASSQGAGGGTDTQYF,TGCGCCAGCAGCCAAGGGGCGGGGGGCGGCACAGATACGCAGTATTTT
TRBJ1-2,TRBV4-1,-,-,CASSRQERDYGYTF,TGCGCCAGCAGCAGACAGGAGAGGGACTATGGCTATACCTTC
TRBJ2-1,TRBV5-1,TRBD1,-,CASSFGQGYNEQFF,TGCGCCAGCAGCTTTGGACAGGGCTACAATGAGCAGTTCTTC
TRBJ1-5,TRBV28,TRBD1,-,CASSSDRGPFYSNQPQHF,TGTGCCAGCAGTTCGGACAGGGGGCCGTTCTATAGCAATCAGCCCCAGCATTTT
TRBJ1-1,TRBV3-1/TRBV3-2,-,-,CASSHSGGGHTEAFF,TGTGCCAGCAGCCACAGCGGTGGGGGGCACACTGAAGCTTTCTTT
TRBJ2-3,TRBV4-2,TRBD2,-,CASSPPGLAGTDTQYF,TGTGCCAGCAGCCCTCCGGGACTAGCGGGGACAGATACGCAGTATTTT
TRBJ2-2,TRBV27,-,-,CASRPTGTGELFF,TGTGCCAGCAGGCCAACAGGGACCGGGGAGCTGTTTTTT
TRBJ2-2,TRBV30,TRBD1,-,CAWRLGQGVGELFF,TGTGCCTGGAGGTTGGGACAGGGGGTCGGGGAGCTGTTTTTT
TRBJ2-2,TRBV5-1,-,-,CASKRSGANTGELFF,TGCGCCAGCAAGCGAAGCGGAGCGAATACCGGGGAGCTGTTTTTT
TRBJ1-4,TRBV28,-,-,CASSSPRTDLNEKLFF,TGTGCCAGCAGTTCGCCCCGGACGGACCTAAATGAAAAACTGTTTTTT
TRBJ1-6,TRBV6-5,-,-,CASSSNWDSPLHF,TGTGCCAGCAGTTCCAACTGGGATTCACCCCTCCACTTT
TRBJ2-2,TRBV5-1,-,-,CATRWTANTGELFF,TGCGCCACCCGTTGGACAGCGAACACCGGGGAGCTGTTTTTT
TRBJ1-1,TRBV2,-,-,CASIWTRTEAFF,TGTGCCAGCATCTGGACGAGGACTGAAGCTTTCTTT
TRBJ2-7,TRBV3-1/TRBV3-2,-,-,CASSQGRGSQPYEQYF,TGTGCCAGCAGCCAAGGGCGGGGCAGCCAGCCCTACGAGCAGTACTTC
TRBJ1-1,TRBV5-4,-,-,CASSLKESTEAFF,TGTGCCAGCAGCTTGAAGGAGAGCACTGAAGCTTTCTTT
TRBJ2-1,TRBV30,TRBD2,once,CASPAGTSNWNEQFF,TGTGCCTCTCCCGCGGGGACTAGCAACTGGAATGAGCAGTTCTTC
TRBJ1-3,TRBV5-1,TRBD1,-,CASSLDRAGNTIYF,TGCGCCAGCAGCCTGGACAGGGCTGGAAACACCATATATTTT
TRBJ2-3,TRBV7-3,TRBD2,-,CASSNELAGDQYF,TGTGCCAGCAGCAACGAACTAGCGGGAGACCAGTATTTT
TRBJ1-2,TRBV5-1,-,-,CASSLDGPYGYTF,TGCGCCAGCAGCTTGGACGGTCCCTATGGCTACACCTTC
TRBJ2-3,TRBV14,TRBD2,-,CASRRTSESTDTQYF,TGTGCCAGCAGACGGACTAGCGAGAGTACAGATACGCAGTATTTT
TRBJ2-5,TRBV5-1,-,once,CASSLGDSSETQYF,TGCGCCAGCAGCTTGGGTGATAGCAGCGAGACCCAGTACTTC
TRBJ1-2,TRBV5-1,TRBD1,-,CASSLGDRANYGYTF,TGCGCCAGCAGCTTGGGGGACAGGGCTAACTATGGCTACACCTTC